This entry features one TCR beta chain sequence. Germline CDR1 reads SGHAT; CDR2 reads FQNNGV. The CDR3 loop spans 14 amino acids. Trimming left V 4 bases short and J 5 bases short, with 11 bases between. The data derive from a study of cytomegalovirus exposure and HLA in healthy donors. TCRdb's copy holds only in-frame clones and misses some; the assay was immunoSEQ multiplex PCR. The repertoire includes more than 70,000 clones, 90% to 96% of them detected once, and around 1.6% sits in the top ten. Sequenced input: PBMCs. The clonotype comes from a young man in good health and CMV-seropositive. V gene TRBV11-2 combines with J gene TRBJ1-4; D is unresolved. The CDR3 loop is CASSSTVRNEKLFF. CDR3 in DNA: TGTGCCAGCAGCTCGACGGTGAGGAATGAAAAACTGTTTTTT. The entire variable domain, with the rest obtained from reference TRBV11-2 and TRBJ1-4, is as follows: EAGVAQSPRYKIIEKRQSVAFWCNPISGHATLYWYQQILGQGPKLLIQFQNNGVVDDSQLPKDRFSAERLKGVDSTLKIQPAKLEDSAVYLCASSSTVRNEKLFFGSGTQLSVL.